One sample yielded the 16 T cell receptor beta chains listed below, sequenced in a study of T-cell reconstitution after alpha-beta-depleted transplantation in children. Preparation of the TCRbeta library was carried out with unique molecular identifiers. TCRdb redid the calling of the PCR reads with MiXCR, one entry per CDR3 protein. The data show around 670,000 distinct CDR3 sequences, about an eighth seen once. The source was PBMCs, collected before TCRalphabeta/CD19-depleted stem cell transplant. These TCRs come from a girl aged 2 to 10 with congenital amegakaryocytic thrombocytopenia, due to receive a stem cell transplant.

This clonotype appeared many times. The chain uses TRBV28 and TRBJ1-4, with D hard to call. The germline CDR1 and CDR2 sequences are MDHEN and SYDVKM. The CDR3 loop spans 12 amino acids. V lost 8 bases to trimming and J lost 2 bases, with 6 bases between them. As DNA, the CDR3 is TGTGCCAGCTCAGATACTAATGAAAAACTGTTTTTT. Its translation: CASSDTNEKLFF.

This clonotype has just a few counts. The chain has TRBV5-1 and TRBJ1-2; TRBD1 is a possible D gene (5 bases). The germline V and J ends were trimmed by 1 base and 6 bases, with 13 bases remaining between them. Germline V gene lookup returns CDR1 SGHRS and CDR2 YFSETQ. The CDR3 has 14 amino acids. The CDR3 DNA is TGCGCCAGCAGCTTGCGCGGGACTAGTAATGGCTACACCTTC. Its translation is CASSLRGTSNGYTF.

This clonotype was counted ten times or more. The rearrangement joins TRBV20-1 to TRBJ2-7; D is unresolved. CDR3 size: 13 residues. Germline loops: CDR1 DFQATT, CDR2 SNEGSKA (reference sequence). V lost 1 base and J 6 bases, leaving 13 bases between the germline ends. The CDR3 DNA reads TGCAGTGCTAGAGTATCACGGGTGGGCGAGCAGTACTTC. As protein: CSARVSRVGEQYF.

This chain joins TRBV12-3 or TRBV12-4 and TRBJ2-2; D perhaps matches TRBD2 (5 bases). This CDR3 comprises 13 residues. V lost 8 bases, J lost 5 bases, and 12 bases lay in between. The CDR3 nucleotides are TGTGCCAGCCGCCGGGGATGGACCGGGGAGCTGTTTTTT. This gives the protein CASRRGWTGELFF.

To note about this clonotype: The junction differs from germline at one of its ends, possibly a read error. V usage is TRBV12-3 or TRBV12-4 and J usage is TRBJ2-2; D could derive from TRBD1 or TRBD2 (6 bases each). This CDR3 has 13 amino acids. The CDR3 spells CASTPGGTGQLFF. The CDR3 region has the DNA TGTGCCAGCACCCCCGGGGGCACCGGGCAGCTGTTTTTT.

Ten or more counts support this clonotype. This chain links TRBV12-3 or TRBV12-4 with TRBJ2-2; D perhaps matches TRBD1 (5 bases). With 6 bases removed from V and 4 bases from J, the gap between germline ends came to 15 bases. The length of the CDR3 is 15 residues. The CDR3 here is CASRKGITTTGELFF. CDR3 DNA: TGTGCCAGCAGAAAGGGGATAACCACCACCGGGGAGCTGTTTTTT.

The V gene is TRBV4-2, the J gene TRBJ1-4; D perhaps matches TRBD1 (5 bases). Germline V lookup: CDR1 LGHNA, CDR2 YNFKEQ. The germline V and J ends were trimmed by 8 bases and 3 bases, with 22 bases remaining between them. The CDR3 length is 17 residues. This chain's CDR3 is CASSPVHGPGANEKLFF. In DNA form, the CDR3 reads TGTGCCAGCTCCCCTGTACATGGCCCGGGGGCTAATGAAAAACTGTTTTTT.

Only a few counts were recorded for this clonotype. V and J are TRBV29-1 and TRBJ2-1, with 8 bases fitting TRBD2. CDR3 size: 15 residues. In germline, CDR1 is SQVTM, CDR2 ANQGSEA. Trimming at V came to 3 bases and at J to 14 bases, leaving 18 bases not matched to a gene. CDR3 residues: CSVDEPGLGLLDKFF. Written as DNA, the CDR3 is TGCAGCGTTGATGAGCCGGGACTAGGACTTCTAGATAAGTTCTTC.

With respect to this clonotype: A clone one base away is much larger, so this may be a read error. As the CDR3 is not closed by the conserved phenylalanine or tryptophan, this likely results from a read error. This sequence joins TRBV4-1 and TRBJ1-6; D uncertain. V shed 4 bases and J shed 7 bases, with 17 bases lying between them. The CDR3 extends over 16 amino acids. In germline, CDR1 is MGHRA, CDR2 YSYEKL. The CDR3 DNA reads TGCGCCAGCAGCCCTCGCCCCCGGGAACGCAATTCACCCCTCCACATT. Protein sequence: CASSPRPRERNSPLHI.

The J gene is TRBJ2-7, the V gene TRBV7-8, with 7 bases fitting TRBD1. Germline V gene sequence: CDR1 SGHVS, CDR2 FQNEAQ. The trim removed 5 bases at V and 5 bases at J, leaving 15 bases unmatched. The CDR3 is 16 amino acids. CDR3 DNA sequence: TGTGCCAGCAGCCCTTTTCCGGGACAGACCTATCACGAGCAGTACTTC. It specifies CASSPFPGQTYHEQYF.

The CDR3 loop is CSASGSSPGPLANSPLHF. DNA for the CDR3: TGCAGTGCTAGCGGGTCCTCTCCGGGGCCTCTGGCCAATTCACCCCTCCACTTT. This chain links TRBV20-1 with TRBJ1-6, with D possibly TRBD1 on 5 matching bases. Germline V gene lookup returns CDR1 DFQATT and CDR2 SNEGSKA (reference sequence). The CDR3 length is 18 residues. Trimming stripped 3 bases from V and 7 bases from J, with 25 bases between.

This clonotype was seen many times. The CDR3 nucleotides read TGCAGCGTTCAAACCGGGACAGACTACGAGCAGTACTTC. Its protein is CSVQTGTDYEQYF. V gene TRBV29-1 combines with J gene TRBJ2-7; 7 nucleotides line up with TRBD1. The germline CDR1 and CDR2 sequences are SQVTM and ANQGSEA. With V trimmed by 5 bases and J by 3 bases, 7 bases remained unmatched. The CDR3 runs 13 residues.

This clonotype was counted between two and nine times. The chain is built from TRBV5-1 and TRBJ2-3; 10 nucleotides align to TRBD2. Germline V lookup: CDR1 SGHRS, CDR2 YFSETQ. The V and J ends lost 3 bases and 3 bases, in that order; junction bases with no gene match: 7. CDR3 length: 16 residues. The CDR3 reads CASSSLAGVETDTQYF. The CDR3 DNA follows: TGCGCCAGCAGCTCCCTAGCGGGAGTCGAGACAGATACGCAGTATTTT.

V gene TRBV20-1 combines with J gene TRBJ2-1, with TRBD2 matching 13 bases. The V gene's germline CDR1 is DFQATT and CDR2 SNEGSKA (reference sequence). The CDR3 has 16 amino acids. Trimming cost V 3 bases and J 4 bases; bases outside gene matches: 6. CDR3 sequence: CSARAGTSGEYNEQFF. The CDR3 DNA sequence: TGCAGTGCTAGGGCCGGGACTAGCGGGGAGTACAATGAGCAGTTCTTC.

This clonotype was recorded at least ten times. This chain connects TRBV20-1 to TRBJ2-5; a possible D gene is TRBD2 (6 bases). This CDR3 has 12 amino acids. In germline, CDR1 is DFQATT, CDR2 SNEGSKA (reference sequence). Trimming stripped 3 bases from V and 5 bases from J, with 10 bases between. The CDR3 spells CSASERVETQYF. In DNA, the CDR3 is TGCAGTGCTAGTGAGCGGGTCGAGACCCAGTACTTC.

This clonotype was seen repeatedly, ten times or more. This rearrangement joins TRBV27 to TRBJ1-3; D perhaps matches TRBD1 (5 bases). Germline V gene lookup returns CDR1 MNHEY and CDR2 SMNVEV (reference sequence). Between the trimmed V and J ends, which lost 8 bases and 4 bases, there was a span of 18 bases. The CDR3 length is 15 residues. The CDR3 loop reads CASSHRGVAGNTIYF. In DNA form, the CDR3 reads TGTGCCAGCTCCCACCGAGGGGTTGCAGGAAACACCATATATTTT.